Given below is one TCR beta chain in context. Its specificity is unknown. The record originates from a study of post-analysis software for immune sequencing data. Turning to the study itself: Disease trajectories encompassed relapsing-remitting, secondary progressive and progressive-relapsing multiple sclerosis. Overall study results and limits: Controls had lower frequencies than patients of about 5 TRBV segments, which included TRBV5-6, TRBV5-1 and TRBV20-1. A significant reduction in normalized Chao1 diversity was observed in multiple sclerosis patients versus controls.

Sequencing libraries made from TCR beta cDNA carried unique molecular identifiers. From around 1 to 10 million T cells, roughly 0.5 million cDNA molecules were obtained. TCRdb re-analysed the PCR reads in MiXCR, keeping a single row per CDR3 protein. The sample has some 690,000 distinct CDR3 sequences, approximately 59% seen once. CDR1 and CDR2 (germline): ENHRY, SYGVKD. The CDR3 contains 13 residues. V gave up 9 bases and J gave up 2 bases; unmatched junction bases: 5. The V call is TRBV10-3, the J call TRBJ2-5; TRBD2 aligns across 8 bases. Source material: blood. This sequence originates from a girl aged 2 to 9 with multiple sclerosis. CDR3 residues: CAIGTSRQETQYF. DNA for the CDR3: TGTGCCATTGGGACTAGTCGGCAAGAGACCCAGTACTTC.